This TCR beta chain was retrieved from a study of lymphopenia after photon versus proton radiotherapy. This clone occurred once. The antigen remains unidentified. Produced via immunoSEQ multiplex PCR; TCRdb's table is partial and in-frame only. Of roughly 17,000 clones listed, 80% to 90% are singletons. General study points: Under photons, naive T cells and diversity fell while effector/memory populations rose. Oligoclonal CD8+ Temra expansion after nadir drove photon patients' diversity drop.

V shed 3 bases and J shed 9 bases, with 9 bases lying between them. The CDR3 length is 12 residues. Germline loops: CDR1 MGHRA, CDR2 YSYEKL. This chain joins TRBV4-1 and TRBJ2-1, with D unclear. The material sequenced was peripheral blood, taken from a patient treated with proton-based radiotherapy. The source is a man in his 70s with pancreatic cancer. The CDR3 DNA sequence: TGCGCCAGCAGCCATGTAGCAGGTGAGCAGTTCTTC. It specifies CASSHVAGEQFF.